At least ten counts were recorded for the clone carrying this T cell receptor beta chain. No antigen is known for it. Sequencing was done on patients that had shown CD8+CD57+ cell expansion by flow cytometry. All patients had severe acquired aplastic anemia. The data derive from a study of CD8+CD57+ T cells in acquired aplastic anemia. About the study: When averaged, DNA from sorted CD4+ and CD8+ cells came to 3 to 4 ug.

V was trimmed by 4 bases and J by 3 bases, leaving 7 bases between them. Germline V gene lookup returns CDR1 SGHTA and CDR2 FQGNSA. The CDR3 extends over 13 amino acids. Study findings and constraints: Around 29 CD8+ CDR3 sequences were shared between patients and controls.

Researchers used genomic DNA as the template to profile TCR beta VDJ and CDR3. TCRdb passed the reads through MiXCR, listing each CDR3 protein once. The repertoire consists of hundreds of thousands of distinct CDR3 sequences, with under 40% occurring once and the leading ten covering less than 0.85%. The specimen was sorted CD4+, CD8+, or CD8+CD57+ T cells (not recorded which) from PBMCs. The genes are TRBV7-2 and TRBJ1-5; no reliable D call. The TCR sequence derives from a human donor with aplastic anemia. The CDR3 coding sequence is TGTGCCAGCAGCTCCCATCACAATCAGCCCCAGCATTTT. Amino acid sequence: CASSSHHNQPQHF.